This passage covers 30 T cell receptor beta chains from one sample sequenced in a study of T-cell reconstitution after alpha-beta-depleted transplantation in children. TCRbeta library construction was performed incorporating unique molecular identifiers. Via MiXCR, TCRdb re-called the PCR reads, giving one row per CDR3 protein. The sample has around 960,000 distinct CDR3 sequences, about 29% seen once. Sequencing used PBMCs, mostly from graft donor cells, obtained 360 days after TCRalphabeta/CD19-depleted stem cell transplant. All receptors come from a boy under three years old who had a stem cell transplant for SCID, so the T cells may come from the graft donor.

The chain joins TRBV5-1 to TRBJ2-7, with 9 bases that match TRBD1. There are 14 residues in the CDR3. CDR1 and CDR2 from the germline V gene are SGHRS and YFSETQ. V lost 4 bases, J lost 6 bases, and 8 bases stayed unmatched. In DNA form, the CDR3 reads TGCGCCAGCAGCGACGGACAGGGGAAAGGCGAGCAGTACTTC. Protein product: CASSDGQGKGEQYF.

The DNA of the CDR3 is TGCGCCAGCAGCCCGCTCTTTGGACAGGGGAACTATGGCTACACCTTC. Residues: CASSPLFGQGNYGYTF. The chain links TRBV4-1 to TRBJ1-2, with TRBD1 identical over 9 bases. There are 16 residues in the CDR3. J lost 2 bases, V lost 4 bases, and 8 bases had no gene match. CDR1 MGHRA and CDR2 YSYEKL come from the germline V gene.

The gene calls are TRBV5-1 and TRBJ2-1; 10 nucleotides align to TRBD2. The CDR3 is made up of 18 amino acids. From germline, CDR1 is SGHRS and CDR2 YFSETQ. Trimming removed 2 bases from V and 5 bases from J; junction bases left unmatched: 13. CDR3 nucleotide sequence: TGCGCCAGCAGCTTATTAGCGGGGGGAACCTCTTCCCACAATGAGCAGTTCTTC. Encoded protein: CASSLLAGGTSSHNEQFF.

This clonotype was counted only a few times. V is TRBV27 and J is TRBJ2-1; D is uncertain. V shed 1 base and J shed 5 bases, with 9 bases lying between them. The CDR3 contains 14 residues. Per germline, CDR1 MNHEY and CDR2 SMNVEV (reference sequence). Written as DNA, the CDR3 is TGTGCCAGCAGTTTATTAGGCTACGACAATGAGCAGTTCTTC. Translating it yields CASSLLGYDNEQFF.

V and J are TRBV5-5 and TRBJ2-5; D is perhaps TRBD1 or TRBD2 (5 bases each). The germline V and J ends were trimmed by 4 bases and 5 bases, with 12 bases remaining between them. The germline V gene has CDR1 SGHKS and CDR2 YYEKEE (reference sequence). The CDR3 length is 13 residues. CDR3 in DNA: TGTGCCAGCAGCGGAATCGAGGGGGAGACCCAGTACTTC. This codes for CASSGIEGETQYF.

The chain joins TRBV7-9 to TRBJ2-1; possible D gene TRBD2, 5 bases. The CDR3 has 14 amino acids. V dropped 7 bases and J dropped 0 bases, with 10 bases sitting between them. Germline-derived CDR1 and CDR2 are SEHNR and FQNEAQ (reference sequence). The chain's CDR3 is CASTLGSSYNEQFF. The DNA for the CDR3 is TGTGCCAGCACCCTTGGGAGCTCCTACAATGAGCAGTTCTTC.

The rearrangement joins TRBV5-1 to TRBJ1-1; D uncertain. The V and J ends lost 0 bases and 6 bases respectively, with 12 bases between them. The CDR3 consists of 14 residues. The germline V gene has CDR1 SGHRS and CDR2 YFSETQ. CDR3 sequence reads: CASSLEAGASEAFF. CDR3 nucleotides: TGCGCCAGCAGCTTGGAGGCAGGCGCATCTGAAGCTTTCTTT.

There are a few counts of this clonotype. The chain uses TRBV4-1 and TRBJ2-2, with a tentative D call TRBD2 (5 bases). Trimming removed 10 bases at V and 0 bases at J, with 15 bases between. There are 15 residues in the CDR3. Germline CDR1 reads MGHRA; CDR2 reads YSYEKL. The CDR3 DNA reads TGCGCCACCACCGCGGGCAGGACGAACACCGGGGAGCTGTTTTTT. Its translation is CATTAGRTNTGELFF.

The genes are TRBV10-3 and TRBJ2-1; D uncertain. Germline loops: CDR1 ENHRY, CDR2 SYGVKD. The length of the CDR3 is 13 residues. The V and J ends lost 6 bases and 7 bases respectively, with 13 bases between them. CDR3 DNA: TGTGCCATCAGAAATGCCGTTGGGAATGAGCAGTTCTTC. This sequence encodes CAIRNAVGNEQFF.

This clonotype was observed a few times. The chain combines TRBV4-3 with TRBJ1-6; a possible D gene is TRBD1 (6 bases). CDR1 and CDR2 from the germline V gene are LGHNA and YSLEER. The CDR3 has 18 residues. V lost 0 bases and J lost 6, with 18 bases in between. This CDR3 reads CASSQDFGSGVINSPLHF. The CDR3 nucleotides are TGCGCCAGCAGCCAAGATTTCGGCTCAGGGGTCATTAATTCACCCCTCCACTTT.

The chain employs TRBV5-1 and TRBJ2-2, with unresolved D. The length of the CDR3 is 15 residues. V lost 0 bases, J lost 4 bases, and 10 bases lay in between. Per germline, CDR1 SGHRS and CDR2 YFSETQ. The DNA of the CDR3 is TGCGCCAGCAGCTTGGTTCCCCAAGGCACCGGGGAGCTGTTTTTT. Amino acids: CASSLVPQGTGELFF.

CDR3 loop: CASSPRGQAREGELFF. The CDR3 DNA follows: TGCGCCAGCAGCCCCCGGGGACAGGCCCGTGAAGGGGAGCTGTTTTTT. The J gene is TRBJ2-2, the V gene TRBV4-3; 8 nucleotides line up with TRBD1. The CDR3 is 16 amino acids. V gave up 4 bases and J gave up 8 bases; unmatched junction bases: 12. From germline, CDR1 is LGHNA and CDR2 YSLEER.

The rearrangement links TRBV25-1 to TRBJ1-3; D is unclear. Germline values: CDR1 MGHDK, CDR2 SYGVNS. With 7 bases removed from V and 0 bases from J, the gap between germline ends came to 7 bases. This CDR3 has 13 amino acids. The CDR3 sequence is CASIGVSGNTIYF. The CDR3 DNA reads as TGTGCCAGCATCGGAGTCTCTGGAAACACCATATATTTT.

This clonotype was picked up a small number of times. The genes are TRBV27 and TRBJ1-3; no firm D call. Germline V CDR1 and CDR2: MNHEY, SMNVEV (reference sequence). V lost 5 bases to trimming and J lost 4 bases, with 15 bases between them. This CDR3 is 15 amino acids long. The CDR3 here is CASSPGPLAGNTIYF. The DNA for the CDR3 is TGTGCCAGCAGTCCCGGCCCCCTGGCCGGAAACACCATATATTTT.

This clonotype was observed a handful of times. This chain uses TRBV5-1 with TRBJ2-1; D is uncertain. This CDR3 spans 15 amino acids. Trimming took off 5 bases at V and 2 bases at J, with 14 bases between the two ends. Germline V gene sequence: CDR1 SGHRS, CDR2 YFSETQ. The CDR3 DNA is TGCGCCAGCAGAGGTGGCGGCGCCCCCTACAATGAGCAGTTCTTC. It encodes CASRGGGAPYNEQFF.

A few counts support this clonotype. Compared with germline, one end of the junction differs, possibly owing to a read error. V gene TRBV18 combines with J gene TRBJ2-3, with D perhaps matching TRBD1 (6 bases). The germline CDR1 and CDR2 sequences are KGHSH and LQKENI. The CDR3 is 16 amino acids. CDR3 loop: CASSAPGQPGTDTQYF. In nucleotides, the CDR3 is TGTGCCAGCTCAGCACCGGGACAACCAGGCACAGATACGCAGTATTTT. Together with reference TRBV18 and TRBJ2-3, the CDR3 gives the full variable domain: NAGVMQNPRHLVRRRGQEARLRCSPMKGHSHVYWYRQLPEEGLKFMVYLQKENIIDESGMPKERFSAEFPKEGPSILRIQQVVRGDSAAYFCASSAPGQPGTDTQYFGPGTRLTVL.

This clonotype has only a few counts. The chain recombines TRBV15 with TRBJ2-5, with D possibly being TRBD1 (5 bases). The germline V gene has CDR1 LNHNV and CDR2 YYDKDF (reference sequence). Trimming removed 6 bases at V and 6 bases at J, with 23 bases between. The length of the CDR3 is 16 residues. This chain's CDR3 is CATRTLNSTERQTQYF. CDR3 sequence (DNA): TGTGCCACCAGGACGTTGAACTCGACAGAGAGGCAGACCCAGTACTTC.

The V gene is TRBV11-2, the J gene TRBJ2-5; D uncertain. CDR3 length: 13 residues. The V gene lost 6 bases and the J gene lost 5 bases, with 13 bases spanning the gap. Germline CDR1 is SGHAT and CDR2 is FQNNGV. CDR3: CASRSGKSETQYF. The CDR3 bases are TGTGCCAGCAGGAGTGGGAAAAGTGAGACCCAGTACTTC.

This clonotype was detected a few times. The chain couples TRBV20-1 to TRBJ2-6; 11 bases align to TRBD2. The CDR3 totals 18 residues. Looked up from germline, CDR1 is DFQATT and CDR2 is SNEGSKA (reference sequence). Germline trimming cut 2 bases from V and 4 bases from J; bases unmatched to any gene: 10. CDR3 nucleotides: TGCAGTGCTAGAAGATTCGGGACTAGCGGTCCCGGGGCCAACGTCCTGACTTTC. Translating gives CSARRFGTSGPGANVLTF.

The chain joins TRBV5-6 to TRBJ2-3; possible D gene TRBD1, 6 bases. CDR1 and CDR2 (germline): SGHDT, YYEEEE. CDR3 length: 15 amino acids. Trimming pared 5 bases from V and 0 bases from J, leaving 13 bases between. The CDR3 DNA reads TGTGCCAGCAGTCGGACAGCCCTTAGCACAGATACGCAGTATTTT. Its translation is CASSRTALSTDTQYF.

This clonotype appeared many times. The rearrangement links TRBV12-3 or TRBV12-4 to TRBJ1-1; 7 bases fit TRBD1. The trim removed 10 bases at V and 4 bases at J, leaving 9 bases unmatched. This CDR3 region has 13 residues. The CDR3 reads CATQDRLGTEAFF. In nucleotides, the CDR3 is TGTGCCACTCAGGACAGGCTGGGCACTGAAGCTTTCTTT.

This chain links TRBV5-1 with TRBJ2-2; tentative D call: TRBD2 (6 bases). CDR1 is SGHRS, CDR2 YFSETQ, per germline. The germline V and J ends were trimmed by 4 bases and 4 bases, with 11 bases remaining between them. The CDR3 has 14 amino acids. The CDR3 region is CASSSWGVTGELFF. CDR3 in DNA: TGCGCCAGCAGCAGCTGGGGGGTCACCGGGGAGCTGTTTTTT.

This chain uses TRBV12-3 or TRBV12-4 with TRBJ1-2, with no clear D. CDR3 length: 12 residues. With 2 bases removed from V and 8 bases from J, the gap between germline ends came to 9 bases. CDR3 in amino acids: CASSLSSQGYTF. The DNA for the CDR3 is TGTGCCAGCAGTTTATCGTCGCAAGGCTACACCTTC.

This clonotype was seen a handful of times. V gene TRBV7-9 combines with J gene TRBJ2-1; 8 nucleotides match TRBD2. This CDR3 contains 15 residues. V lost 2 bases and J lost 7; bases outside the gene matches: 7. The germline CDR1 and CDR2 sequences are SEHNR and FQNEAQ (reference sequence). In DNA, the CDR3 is TGTGCCAGCAGCTTAATGGGACTAGGGGCGAATGAGCAGTTCTTC. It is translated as CASSLMGLGANEQFF.

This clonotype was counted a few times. This CDR3 is CASTDSYNSPLHF. The CDR3 DNA follows: TGTGCCAGCACCGACAGCTATAATTCACCCCTCCACTTT. The chain couples TRBV12-3 or TRBV12-4 to TRBJ1-6, with D maybe TRBD1 (5 bases). The CDR3 has 13 amino acids. Between the trimmed V and J ends, which lost 7 bases and 3 bases, there was a span of 7 bases.

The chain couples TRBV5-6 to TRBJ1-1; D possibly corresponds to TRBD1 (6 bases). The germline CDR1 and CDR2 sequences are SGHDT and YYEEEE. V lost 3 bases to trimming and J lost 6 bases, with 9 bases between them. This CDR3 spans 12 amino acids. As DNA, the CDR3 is TGTGCCAGCAGCTCAGGGGACGCTGAAGCTTTCTTT. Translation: CASSSGDAEAFF.

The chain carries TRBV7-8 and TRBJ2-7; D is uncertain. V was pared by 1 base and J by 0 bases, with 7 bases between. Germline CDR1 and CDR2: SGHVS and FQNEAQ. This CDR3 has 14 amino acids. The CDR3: CASSLVPYSYEQYF. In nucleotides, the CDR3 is TGTGCCAGCAGCTTAGTACCCTACTCCTACGAGCAGTACTTC.

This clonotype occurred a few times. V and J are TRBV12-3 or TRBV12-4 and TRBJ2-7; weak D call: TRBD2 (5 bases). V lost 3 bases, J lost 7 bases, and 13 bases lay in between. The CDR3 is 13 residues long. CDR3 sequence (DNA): TGTGCCAGCAGTTTCCGGACTGGGGAAGAGCAGTACTTC. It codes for CASSFRTGEEQYF.

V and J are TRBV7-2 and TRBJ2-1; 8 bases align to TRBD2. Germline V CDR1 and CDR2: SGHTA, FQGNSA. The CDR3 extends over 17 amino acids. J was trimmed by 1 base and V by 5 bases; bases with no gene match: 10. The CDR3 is CASSPRGGKGSYNEQFF. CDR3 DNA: TGTGCCAGCAGCCCCCGGGGGGGGAAGGGGTCCTACAATGAGCAGTTCTTC.

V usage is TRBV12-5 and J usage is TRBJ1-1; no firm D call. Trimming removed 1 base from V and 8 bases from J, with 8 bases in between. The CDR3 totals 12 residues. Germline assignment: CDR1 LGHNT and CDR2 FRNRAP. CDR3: CASGLGPSEAFF. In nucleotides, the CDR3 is TGTGCTAGTGGTTTGGGGCCATCGGAAGCTTTCTTT. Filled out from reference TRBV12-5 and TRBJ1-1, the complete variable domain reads DARVTQTPRHKVTEMGQEVTMRCQPILGHNTVFWYRQTMMQGLELLAYFRNRAPLDDSGMPKDRFSAEMPDATLATLKIQPSEPRDSAVYFCASGLGPSEAFFGQGTRLTVV.